This paragraph covers one T cell receptor beta chain sequence. The antigen remains unidentified. The data derive from a study of T cell responses to AZD1222 COVID-19 vaccine. Study-level findings and limits: Repertoire collection took place solely once the T cell response had peaked.

The CDR3 contains 16 residues. CDR1 and CDR2 from the germline V gene are DFQATT and SNEGSKA (reference sequence). V was trimmed by 3 bases and J by 0 bases, leaving 17 bases between them. Clones were sequenced by immunoSEQ multiplex PCR, and TCRdb holds only the in-frame ones, with some missing. The sample has 100,000 to 150,000 clones, more than 70% seen once. The chain combines TRBV20-1 with TRBJ1-1; D is unresolved. The receptor was isolated from an adult who received the AZD1222 COVID-19 vaccine. Specimen: peripheral blood, collected 28 days after the second AZD1222 dose. The CDR3 DNA reads as TGCAGTGCTAGTCCGGACGGACTTAATTTGAACACTGAAGCTTTCTTT. Residues: CSASPDGLNLNTEAFF.